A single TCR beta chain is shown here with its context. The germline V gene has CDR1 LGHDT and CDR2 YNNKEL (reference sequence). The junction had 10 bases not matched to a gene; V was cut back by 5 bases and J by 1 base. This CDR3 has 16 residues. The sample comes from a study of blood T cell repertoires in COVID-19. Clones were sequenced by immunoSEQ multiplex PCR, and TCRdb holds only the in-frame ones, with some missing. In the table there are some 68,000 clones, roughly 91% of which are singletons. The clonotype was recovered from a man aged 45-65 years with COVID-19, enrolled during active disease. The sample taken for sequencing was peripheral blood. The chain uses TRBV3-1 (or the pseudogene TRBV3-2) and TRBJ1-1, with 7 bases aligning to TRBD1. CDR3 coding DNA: TGTGCCAGCAGCAACCGAAACAGGGGTCGGAACACTGAAGCTTTCTTT. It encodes CASSNRNRGRNTEAFF.